The 30 T cell receptor beta chains given below trace back to one sample, sequenced in a study of PD-1 blockade in classical Hodgkin lymphoma. Patients all relapsed after autologous stem cell transplantation, and there was variation in brentuximab vedotin exposure. Generated by immunoSEQ multiplex PCR, the TCRdb table keeps only in-frame clones and is missing some. This table holds 20,000 to 30,000 clones, approximately 81% found once. This sample comprised peripheral blood mononuclear cells (PBMCs), obtained before the second cycle of nivolumab. The source of these receptors is a human donor with classical Hodgkin lymphoma.

This chain links TRBV11-2 with TRBJ2-7; 8 bases match TRBD2. Germline CDR1 SGHAT, CDR2 FQNNGV. The CDR3 totals 16 residues. V dropped 3 bases and J dropped 2; count of bases not matched to a gene: 9. The CDR3 DNA reads as TGTGCCAGCAGCTTTTCTGGCGGGGGGATACCCTACGAGCAGTACTTC. Protein product: CASSFSGGGIPYEQYF.

V gene TRBV2 combines with J gene TRBJ2-3; 10 bases fit TRBD2. This CDR3 comprises 15 residues. CDR1 and CDR2 (germline): SNHLY, FYNNEI. V gave up 7 bases and J gave up 4 bases; unmatched junction bases: 8. The CDR3 region has the DNA TGTGCCAGCACCTTACTAGCGGGGTTGGCAGATACGCAGTATTTT. It yields the protein CASTLLAGLADTQYF.

The rearrangement links TRBV7-2 to TRBJ1-6; no clear D. V lost 5 bases and J 5 bases, leaving 4 bases between the germline ends. There are 12 residues in the CDR3. Germline CDR1 is SGHTA and CDR2 is FQGNSA. The CDR3 coding sequence is TGTGCCAGCAGCCTGAATAATTCACCCCTCCACTTT. Translation gives CASSLNNSPLHF.

J is TRBJ1-1 and V is TRBV6-7; the D gene is possibly TRBD1 (6 bases). TRBV6-7 is an ORF; its function is uncertain. Trimming removed 2 bases from V and 1 base from J, with 14 bases in between. The length of the CDR3 is 16 residues. CDR3 sequence (DNA): TGTGCCAGCAGTTACCGATACCGGACAGAGAACACTGAAGCTTTCTTT. Translated: CASSYRYRTENTEAFF.

The chain joins TRBV7-6 to TRBJ2-5; perhaps TRBD1 as D (6 bases). CDR1 SGHVS and CDR2 FNYEAQ come from the germline V gene. V lost 1 base and J 0 bases, leaving 12 bases between the germline ends. This CDR3 has 16 residues. Here the CDR3 DNA reads TGTGCCAGCAGCTTAGTCGGCCGACAGGACCAAGAGACCCAGTACTTC. This gives the protein CASSLVGRQDQETQYF.

The chain joins TRBV18 to TRBJ1-1; D remains unclear. Trimming took off 4 bases at V and 1 base at J, with 16 bases between the two ends. Germline values: CDR1 KGHSH, CDR2 LQKENI. The CDR3 spans 16 residues. The CDR3 region has the DNA TGTGCCAGCTCACGTGAACTGACGCAAGAGAACACTGAAGCTTTCTTT. It yields the protein CASSRELTQENTEAFF.

V gene TRBV7-9 combines with J gene TRBJ1-3; a weak D match, TRBD1 (6 bases). This CDR3 is 15 amino acids long. V lost 5 bases to trimming and J lost 4 bases, with 15 bases between them. Germline V gene sequence: CDR1 SEHNR, CDR2 FQNEAQ (reference sequence). The CDR3 DNA is TGTGCCAGCAGCAGTACAGGGATGAGGGGAAACACCATATATTTT. Translation gives CASSSTGMRGNTIYF.

The rearrangement joins TRBV10-3 to TRBJ1-2; 8 nucleotides align to TRBD1. This CDR3 spans 17 amino acids. CDR1 and CDR2 (germline): ENHRY, SYGVKD. With V trimmed by 0 bases and J by 2 bases, 8 bases remained unmatched. The DNA of the CDR3 is TGTGCCATCAGTGAGTCCGGGACAGGAGGGTACAACTATGGCTACACCTTC. It translates to CAISESGTGGYNYGYTF.

A single count supports this clone. The chain couples TRBV10-3 to TRBJ1-2, with 7 bases that match TRBD1. The CDR3 length is 15 residues. Germline V gene sequence: CDR1 ENHRY, CDR2 SYGVKD. After removal of 4 bases from V and 3 bases from J, the junction contained 8 bases not matched to a gene. This chain's CDR3 is CAISASDRADYGYTF. The CDR3 DNA follows: TGTGCCATCAGTGCATCCGACAGGGCAGACTATGGCTACACCTTC.

This rearrangement joins TRBV7-2 to TRBJ1-5; tentatively, D is TRBD1 (5 bases). CDR1 is SGHTA and CDR2 is FQGNSA in the germline V gene. Trimming stripped 5 bases from V and 0 bases from J, with 20 bases between. The CDR3 runs to 18 residues. CDR3 sequence: CASSPRVRGGYSNQPQHF. CDR3 DNA: TGTGCCAGCAGCCCGCGGGTTAGGGGTGGATATAGCAATCAGCCCCAGCATTTT.

The chain joins TRBV6-4 to TRBJ2-1; 8 bases line up with TRBD2. The CDR3 has 15 amino acids. V dropped 2 bases and J dropped 9; count of bases not matched to a gene: 9. Germline loops: CDR1 MRHNA, CDR2 SNTAGT. This chain's CDR3 is CASSDIAGGFTEQFF. The DNA of the CDR3 is TGTGCCAGCAGTGACATTGCGGGGGGTTTCACTGAGCAGTTCTTC.

The gene calls are TRBV7-2 and TRBJ2-5; no clear D. Trimming stripped 1 base from V and 4 bases from J, with 13 bases between. The CDR3 covers 15 residues. Looked up from germline, CDR1 is SGHTA and CDR2 is FQGNSA. This CDR3 reads CASSLDFTPGETQYF. The CDR3 bases are TGTGCCAGCAGCTTAGACTTTACTCCGGGAGAGACCCAGTACTTC.

In this sample, this clone turned up once. The chain employs TRBV6-1 and TRBJ2-2, with 8 bases fitting TRBD1. The germline V gene encodes CDR1 MNHNS and CDR2 SASEGT. This CDR3 is built from 14 residues. Trimming took 6 bases from V and 6 from J; bases not matched to a gene: 6. Written as DNA, the CDR3 is TGTGCCAGCAGATACAGGGGGTACGCCGGGGAGCTGTTTTTT. Residues: CASRYRGYAGELFF.

The chain couples TRBV9 to TRBJ2-5; 14 nucleotides agree with TRBD2. The CDR3 loop spans 14 amino acids. Germline V gives CDR1 SGDLS, CDR2 YYNGEE. V lost 4 bases and J lost 7; bases outside the gene matches: 3. CDR3 sequence reads: CASSTGTSGGTQYF. For the CDR3, the DNA is TGTGCCAGCAGCACCGGGACTAGCGGGGGGACCCAGTACTTC.

This chain connects TRBV9 to TRBJ2-2, with a tentative D call TRBD1 (6 bases). The CDR3 is 14 amino acids. Germline CDR1 and CDR2: SGDLS and YYNGEE. V was cut by 7 bases and J by 2 bases, with 12 bases left in between. CDR3 in amino acids: CASPGQCNTGELFF. CDR3 sequence (DNA): TGTGCCAGCCCCGGACAGTGCAACACCGGGGAGCTGTTTTTT.

This clone was observed a handful of times. This rearrangement joins TRBV5-6 to TRBJ1-1; D remains unclear. V lost 3 bases and J 1 base, leaving 13 bases between the germline ends. Looked up from germline, CDR1 is SGHDT and CDR2 is YYEEEE. The CDR3 runs to 15 residues. The CDR3 is CASSWPQTPNTEAFF. The CDR3, as DNA: TGTGCCAGCAGCTGGCCTCAAACACCGAACACTGAAGCTTTCTTT.

This clone was detected only once. The junction departs from germline at one end; a sequencing error may be responsible. The same CDR3 also results from other DNA sequences found in this sample. The rearrangement uses TRBV7-2 and TRBJ1-5; D is undetermined. The CDR3 spans 15 residues. Germline CDR1 SGHTA, CDR2 FQGNSA. The CDR3 sequence: CASSYDRYSNQPQHF. DNA for the CDR3: TGCGCCAGCAGCTACGACCGGTATAGCAATCAGCCCCAGCATTTT.

V gene TRBV5-1 combines with J gene TRBJ1-1; the D gene is possibly TRBD1 (6 bases). The CDR3 is 13 amino acids. Germline V gives CDR1 SGHRS, CDR2 YFSETQ. The V and J ends lost 2 bases and 6 bases respectively, with 11 bases between them. CDR3 in amino acids: CASSFTQGPEAFF. DNA of the CDR3: TGCGCCAGCAGCTTCACACAGGGTCCTGAAGCTTTCTTT.

The chain uses TRBV11-2 and TRBJ1-1; D is ambiguous. This CDR3 has 13 amino acids. Looked up from germline, CDR1 is SGHAT and CDR2 is FQNNGV. The V end lost 5 bases, the J end lost 2 bases, and 9 bases lay between the germline ends. Here the CDR3 DNA reads TGTGCCAGCAGCCGGACGGTTAACACTGAAGCTTTCTTT. Protein sequence: CASSRTVNTEAFF.

The rearrangement links TRBV6-1 to TRBJ1-4; D is uncertain. Germline CDR1 reads MNHNS; CDR2 reads SASEGT. V was shortened by 2 bases and J by 8 bases, with 18 bases between the two germline ends. The CDR3 is 16 amino acids. CDR3 in DNA: TGTGCCAGCAGTGAATGGCACCACGCGGACGGGGAAAAACTGTTTTTT. It specifies CASSEWHHADGEKLFF.

The V and J genes are TRBV29-1 and TRBJ2-3; perhaps D is TRBD1 or TRBD2 (5 bases each). The V gene's germline CDR1 is SQVTM and CDR2 ANQGSEA. The CDR3 totals 10 residues. CDR3 loop: CSGGADTQYF. The DNA for the CDR3 is TGCAGTGGGGGAGCAGATACGCAGTATTTT.

The chain uses TRBV15 and TRBJ2-2; 7 positions match TRBD1. Trimming cost V 1 base and J 1 base; bases outside gene matches: 3. The CDR3 sequence is 16 residues long. Per germline, CDR1 LNHNV and CDR2 YYDKDF (reference sequence). The CDR3 bases are TGTGCCACCAGCAGAGTAGGGACAGTGAACACCGGGGAGCTGTTTTTT. Its translation: CATSRVGTVNTGELFF.

V and J are TRBV7-2 and TRBJ2-3; a possible D gene is TRBD2 (6 bases). Germline CDR1 is SGHTA and CDR2 is FQGNSA. The CDR3 sequence is 15 residues long. Trimming removed 5 bases from V and 2 bases from J, with 14 bases in between. CDR3 in amino acids: CASSEGLKITDTQYF. The DNA for the CDR3 is TGTGCCAGCAGCGAAGGACTAAAGATCACAGATACGCAGTATTTT.

The chain employs TRBV29-1 and TRBJ2-2; weak D call: TRBD2 (5 bases). This CDR3 has 12 amino acids. Looked up from germline, CDR1 is SQVTM and CDR2 is ANQGSEA. The V gene lost 5 bases and the J gene lost 5 bases, with 9 bases spanning the gap. The CDR3 protein is CSVFTGTGELFF. Here the CDR3 DNA reads TGCAGCGTTTTTACGGGAACCGGGGAGCTGTTTTTT.

V gene TRBV4-2 combines with J gene TRBJ2-5; D perhaps matches TRBD2 (5 bases). Trimming removed 10 bases from V and 1 base from J, with 19 bases in between. The CDR3 is 15 residues long. Looked up from germline, CDR1 is LGHNA and CDR2 is YNFKEQ. CDR3 in amino acids: CATSRTAGVQETQYF. The CDR3 nucleotides are TGTGCCACTTCGAGGACTGCGGGCGTCCAAGAGACCCAGTACTTC.

The chain links TRBV2 to TRBJ1-5; D gene unclear. The V and J ends lost 7 bases and 4 bases respectively, with 8 bases between them. Germline loops: CDR1 SNHLY, CDR2 FYNNEI. This CDR3 spans 12 amino acids. The CDR3 spells CASTTENQPQHF. CDR3 DNA sequence: TGTGCCAGCACGACGGAGAATCAGCCCCAGCATTTT.

The chain couples TRBV5-4 to TRBJ1-2; the D gene is possibly TRBD1 (6 bases). The CDR3 extends over 15 amino acids. CDR1 is SGHNT, CDR2 YYREEE, per germline (reference sequence). The V gene lost 0 bases and the J gene lost 4 bases, with 13 bases spanning the gap. This chain's CDR3 is CASSLETRGGYGYTF. CDR3 nucleotides: TGTGCCAGCAGCTTGGAAACGAGGGGGGGCTATGGCTACACCTTC.

This clone was seen more than once but under ten times. The rearrangement joins TRBV15 to TRBJ2-6; TRBD2 is a possible D gene (6 bases). CDR1 is LNHNV, CDR2 YYDKDF, per germline (reference sequence). CDR3 length: 16 amino acids. V gave up 3 bases and J gave up 4 bases, with 13 bases separating them. The CDR3 nucleotides read TGTGCCACCAGCAGCTCTCGGGGGACCGGGGCCAACGTCCTGACTTTC. This encodes CATSSSRGTGANVLTF.

This sequence joins TRBV7-2 and TRBJ1-2, with TRBD1 identical over 8 bases. Trimming at V came to 1 base and at J to 4 bases, leaving 8 bases not matched to a gene. The CDR3 runs to 16 residues. Per germline, CDR1 SGHTA and CDR2 FQGNSA. CDR3 sequence (DNA): TGTGCCAGCAGCTTAGAAAACAGGGGGGACCTCTATGGCTACACCTTC. Translating gives CASSLENRGDLYGYTF.

V is TRBV19 and J is TRBJ2-1; 8 bases line up with TRBD2. V gave up 5 bases and J gave up 4 bases; unmatched junction bases: 10. CDR1 is LNHDA, CDR2 SQIVND, per germline (reference sequence). CDR3 length: 16 residues. CDR3 nucleotide sequence: TGTGCCAGTAGTTCTCGGGCGGGACTAGGGTACAATGAGCAGTTCTTC. Translation gives CASSSRAGLGYNEQFF.